These 11 T cell receptor beta chains came from one sample sequenced in a study of blood T cell repertoires in COVID-19. Assay used: immunoSEQ multiplex PCR; TCRdb lists only in-frame clones, some missing. The table shows about 210,000 clones, with over 75% occurring only once. The sequenced sample consisted of PBMCs or T cells enriched from blood (not recorded which). These receptors were taken from a man aged 40-50 years who had recovered from COVID-19.

The rearrangement uses TRBV18 and TRBJ2-7; D is unresolved. This CDR3 has 17 residues. V lost 1 base to trimming and J lost 0 bases, with 16 bases between them. Looked up from germline, CDR1 is KGHSH and CDR2 is LQKENI. In nucleotides, the CDR3 is TGTGCCAGCTCACCACGGGCCCTGACATACCGCTCCTACGAGCAGTACTTC. Protein: CASSPRALTYRSYEQYF.

The chain has TRBV7-2 and TRBJ2-7, with D maybe TRBD2 (6 bases). The CDR3 extends over 14 amino acids. V was trimmed by 1 base and J by 6 bases, leaving 13 bases between them. CDR1 is SGHTA and CDR2 is FQGNSA in the germline V gene. Here the CDR3 DNA reads TGTGCCAGCAGCTTAGGCGGAGGGGCCCGCGAGCAGTACTTC. Translation gives CASSLGGGAREQYF.

This clone has just a few counts. This chain's CDR3 is CAWKGGRALEQYF. The CDR3 DNA sequence: TGTGCCTGGAAAGGCGGGAGGGCCCTCGAGCAGTACTTC. The chain uses TRBV30 and TRBJ2-7; 9 positions match TRBD2. This CDR3 contains 13 residues. The junction had 7 bases not matched to a gene; V was cut back by 4 bases and J by 6 bases. Germline V gene sequence: CDR1 GTSNPN, CDR2 SVGIG (reference sequence). The full variable domain, in which reference TRBV30 and TRBJ2-7 provide the parts outside the CDR3, is SQTIHQWPATLVQPVGSPLSLECTVEGTSNPNLYWYRQAAGRGLQLLFYSVGIGQISSEVPQNLSASRPQDRQFILSSKKLLLSDSGFYLCAWKGGRALEQYFGPGTRLTVT.

The chain joins TRBV24-1 to TRBJ1-1; D ambiguous. Per the germline V gene, CDR1 is KGHDR and CDR2 is SFDVKD. Trimming pared 1 base from V and 0 bases from J, leaving 8 bases between. There are 15 residues in the CDR3. The CDR3 nucleotides read TGTGCCACCAGTGATTTAAGACTGATGAACACTGAAGCTTTCTTT. Residues: CATSDLRLMNTEAFF.

Only one count was recorded for this clone. The V call is TRBV19, the J call TRBJ1-1; 7 nucleotides line up with TRBD1. The CDR3 loop spans 14 amino acids. The V gene's germline CDR1 is LNHDA and CDR2 SQIVND (reference sequence). V shed 7 bases and J 1 base; nucleotides not matched to a gene: 6. The CDR3 spells CASTQGQSNTEAFF. Written as DNA, the CDR3 is TGTGCCAGTACCCAGGGACAGTCGAACACTGAAGCTTTCTTT.

The chain recombines TRBV9 with TRBJ1-1; D not resolved. The CDR3 has 12 residues. V lost 4 bases, J lost 7 bases, and 11 bases lay in between. Germline lookup yields CDR1 SGDLS and CDR2 YYNGEE. Here the CDR3 DNA reads TGTGCCAGCAGCCAACAAAGCGGTGAAGCTTTCTTT. It yields the protein CASSQQSGEAFF. Combining the CDR3 with reference TRBV9 and TRBJ1-1 gives the whole variable domain DSGVTQTPKHLITATGQRVTLRCSPRSGDLSVYWYQQSLDQGLQFLIQYYNGEERAKGNILERFSAQQFPDLHSELNLSSLELGDSALYFCASSQQSGEAFFGQGTRLTVV.

The genes are TRBV2 and TRBJ1-4, with D maybe TRBD1 (6 bases). Trimming cost V 8 bases and J 8 bases, with 15 bases left between them. The V gene's germline CDR1 is SNHLY and CDR2 FYNNEI. The CDR3 spans 13 residues. Written as DNA, the CDR3 is TGTGCCAGCCAGCCTTACAGGGAGGAAAAACTGTTTTTT. Translating gives CASQPYREEKLFF.

The chain couples TRBV21-1 to TRBJ2-3; no check of the table's D call, TRBD2, against the DNA was made. TRBV21-1 is marked as a pseudogene. CDR3 length: 20 amino acids. The CDR3 here is CASSAEGIAGGPSGTDTQYF. Written as DNA, the CDR3 is TGTGCCAGCAGCGCGGAGGGGATAGCGGGAGGGCCCTCCGGCACAGATACGCAGTATTTT.

This clone was seen a few times. This chain uses TRBV7-9 with TRBJ2-7; D is ambiguous. Germline V lookup: CDR1 SEHNR, CDR2 FQNEAQ (reference sequence). Deletions cut 5 bases from V and 2 bases from J, with 7 bases between. CDR3 length: 12 residues. CDR3 sequence reads: CASSPGPYEQYF. The CDR3 DNA reads as TGTGCCAGCAGCCCGGGTCCCTACGAGCAGTACTTC.

This clone was found a few times. The chain joins TRBV3-1 (or the pseudogene TRBV3-2) to TRBJ1-6; D may be TRBD1 (5 bases). The CDR3 covers 13 residues. Germline V lookup: CDR1 LGHDT, CDR2 YNNKEL (reference sequence). V was cut by 0 bases and J by 10 bases, with 7 bases left in between. The CDR3: CASSQDRVSPLHF. The CDR3 nucleotides read TGTGCCAGCAGCCAAGACAGGGTCTCACCCCTCCACTTT.

This clone was seen a single time. The CDR3 sequence is CASSLRPSQSREYEQYF. The CDR3 nucleotides are TGCGCCAGCAGCTTACGTCCTAGTCAGAGCAGAGAATACGAGCAGTACTTC. V is TRBV5-1 and J is TRBJ2-7; no reliable D call. This CDR3 spans 17 amino acids. V was shortened by 2 bases and J by 4 bases, with 22 bases between the two germline ends. The germline CDR1 and CDR2 sequences are SGHRS and YFSETQ. Full variable domain (outside the CDR3, taken from reference TRBV5-1 and TRBJ2-7): KAGVTQTPRYLIKTRGQQVTLSCSPISGHRSVSWYQQTPGQGLQFLFEYFSETQRNKGNFPGRFSGRQFSNSRSEMNVSTLELGDSALYLCASSLRPSQSREYEQYFGPGTRLTVT.